These T cell receptor beta chains were read from a single sample in a study of Ad26.COV2.S vaccination and SARS-CoV-2 variants. The table came from immunoSEQ multiplex PCR; TCRdb's copy has only in-frame clones and leaves some out. This sample yields fewer than 900,000 clones, of which roughly nine tenths are seen a single time; about 1.5% belongs to the top ten. The source was peripheral blood, collected in a trial of Ad26.COV2.S vaccine versus placebo. The source is a person aged 18 to 59 who received the Ad26.COV2.S COVID-19 vaccine or a placebo. The CDR3 runs from the conserved cysteine through the conserved F or W. The order of the fields is clone size, J gene, D gene, V gene, CDR3 protein, CDR3 DNA. A D gene is named only where the DNA matches it firmly. The size field is filled for only some rows; it gives once, few, many or a size class.

.	TRBJ1-5	.	TRBV30	CAWSVRDNQPQHF	TGTGCCTGGAGTGTCCGCGACAATCAGCCCCAGCATTTT
.	TRBJ2-5	.	TRBV5-1	CASRMYQETQYF	TGCGCCAGCAGGATGTACCAAGAGACCCAGTACTTC
once	TRBJ2-7	.	TRBV5-1	CASSFGALAYEQYF	TGCGCCAGCAGCTTTGGAGCTCTGGCCTACGAGCAGTACTTC
once	TRBJ2-5	TRBD2	TRBV11-3	CASSLDGLAEETQYF	TGTGCCAGCAGCTTAGATGGACTAGCGGAAGAGACCCAGTACTTC
once	TRBJ2-1	TRBD2	TRBV7-2	CASSLAGGVVNEQFF	TGTGCCAGCAGCTTAGCTGGGGGGGTGGTGAATGAGCAGTTCTTC
.	TRBJ2-3	TRBD1	TRBV19	CASSPTGGRGQYF	TGTGCCAGTAGTCCGACAGGGGGCCGGGGGCAGTATTTT
.	TRBJ2-7	TRBD1	TRBV5-6	CASSLETGADFYEQYF	TGTGCCAGCAGCTTAGAGACAGGGGCTGACTTCTACGAGCAGTACTTC
.	TRBJ2-7	TRBD2	TRBV11-3	CASSLGEGTFDEQYF	TGTGCCAGCAGCTTAGGGGAGGGGACTTTCGACGAGCAGTACTTC
.	TRBJ1-5	.	TRBV19	CASSIGGRNQPQHF	TGTGCCAGTAGTATAGGAGGCCGCAATCAGCCCCAGCATTTT
once	TRBJ2-7	TRBD2	TRBV6-5	CASSLRGGAGYEQYF	TGTGCCAGCAGTCTACGGGGAGGAGCGGGGTACGAGCAGTACTTC
.	TRBJ2-1	TRBD2	TRBV19	CASSIVAATSGPNEQFF	TGTGCCAGTAGTATAGTGGCCGCGACTAGCGGTCCTAATGAGCAGTTCTTC
.	TRBJ2-1	TRBD2	TRBV7-8	CASSSPNHLAGRANNEQFF	TGTGCCAGCAGCTCCCCAAACCACCTAGCGGGGAGGGCCAACAATGAGCAGTTCTTC
.	TRBJ1-6	.	TRBV6-6	CASSYSAVDSPLHF	TGTGCCAGCAGTTACTCCGCAGTAGATTCACCCCTCCACTTT
.	TRBJ1-1	TRBD1	TRBV5-1	CASSWWTGDASGEAFF	TGCGCCAGCAGCTGGTGGACAGGGGACGCATCTGGTGAAGCTTTCTTT
.	TRBJ1-4	.	TRBV5-1	CASSSRTDEKLFF	TGCGCCAGCAGCTCTCGGACTGATGAAAAACTGTTTTTT
once	TRBJ1-1	TRBD1	TRBV2	CASSVSRGGNTEAFF	TGTGCCAGCAGTGTATCCAGGGGGGGGAACACTGAAGCTTTCTTT
.	TRBJ1-1	.	TRBV20-1	CSATGPGGAFF	TGCAGTGCAACCGGACCCGGGGGAGCTTTCTTT
.	TRBJ1-2	.	TRBV30	CAIIRDNYGYTF	TGTGCCATCATCCGGGACAACTATGGCTACACCTTC
.	TRBJ2-1	.	TRBV24-1	CATSDLSEGGSYNEQFF	TGTGCCACCAGTGATTTGTCCGAGGGCGGTTCCTACAATGAGCAGTTCTTC
.	TRBJ1-4	.	TRBV7-2	CASSLPTGETNEKLFF	TGTGCCAGCAGCTTACCGACAGGCGAAACTAATGAAAAACTGTTTTTT
once	TRBJ1-3	.	TRBV18	CASSPSEGTAGNTIYF	TGTGCCAGCTCACCCTCGGAGGGGACGGCTGGAAACACCATATATTTT
.	TRBJ2-7	.	TRBV4-1	CASSQESLSSYEQYF	TGCGCCAGCAGCCAAGAGTCCCTTAGCTCCTACGAGCAGTACTTC
.	TRBJ2-3	TRBD1	TRBV24-1	CATSDSGQGATDTQYF	TGTGCCACCAGTGATTCCGGACAGGGGGCGACAGATACGCAGTATTTT
few	TRBJ1-5	.	TRBV3-1/TRBV3-2	CASSQDLSNQPQHF	TGTGCCAGCAGCCAAGATCTCAGCAATCAGCCCCAGCATTTT
.	TRBJ2-7	TRBD1	TRBV2	CASRRDRGNEQYF	TGTGCCAGCAGAAGGGACAGGGGGAACGAGCAGTACTTC
.	TRBJ2-1	.	TRBV18	CASSPPEGLNEQFF	TGTGCCAGCTCACCCCCCGAGGGACTGAATGAGCAGTTCTTC
.	TRBJ2-7	.	TRBV19	CASMESPSSYEQYF	TGTGCCAGTATGGAGTCGCCGAGCTCCTACGAGCAGTACTTC
.	TRBJ1-1	.	TRBV29-1	CSVGISNTEAFF	TGCAGCGTTGGAATCTCGAACACTGAAGCTTTCTTT
.	TRBJ2-3	.	TRBV24-1	CATSDFAGPQYF	TGTGCCACCAGTGATTTTGCAGGCCCGCAGTATTTT
.	TRBJ2-7	TRBD1	TRBV13	CASSTTGTAYEQYF	TGTGCCAGCAGCACCACCGGGACAGCTTACGAGCAGTACTTC
.	TRBJ1-1	.	TRBV5-4	CASSFTGGANTEAFF	TGTGCCAGCAGCTTCACGGGGGGCGCAAACACTGAAGCTTTCTTT
.	TRBJ1-6	TRBD1	TRBV19	CASSIGGQGYSPLHF	TGTGCCAGTAGTATAGGCGGACAGGGGTACTCACCCCTCCACTTT
.	TRBJ2-5	.	TRBV30	CAWSLTGGRETQYF	TGTGCCTGGAGTCTTACCGGGGGCAGGGAGACCCAGTACTTC
.	TRBJ2-7	TRBD1	TRBV7-2	CASTLGQAVSYEQYF	TGTGCCAGCACCCTGGGACAGGCCGTTTCCTACGAGCAGTACTTC
.	TRBJ2-1	.	TRBV11-3	CASSSGQGGFLYNEQFF	TGTGCCAGCAGCTCAGGACAGGGAGGGTTTCTTTACAATGAGCAGTTCTTC
.	TRBJ2-3	.	TRBV6-1	CASSDTRGGGTDTQYF	TGTGCCAGCAGTGACACTAGGGGAGGTGGCACAGATACGCAGTATTTT
.	TRBJ2-5	.	TRBV7-8	CASSLVRPGTQETQYF	TGTGCCAGCAGCTTAGTAAGGCCAGGGACTCAAGAGACCCAGTACTTC
.	TRBJ2-5	.	TRBV3-1/TRBV3-2	CASSQGGDQETQYF	TGTGCCAGCAGCCAAGGAGGGGACCAAGAGACCCAGTACTTC
.	TRBJ2-7	.	TRBV20-1	CSAPGAYEQYF	TGCAGTGCGCCGGGGGCCTACGAGCAGTACTTC
.	TRBJ2-1	TRBD1	TRBV14	CASSPRQGEYNEQFF	TGTGCCAGCAGCCCCCGGCAGGGGGAATACAATGAGCAGTTCTTC
.	TRBJ1-1	.	TRBV29-1	CSARSVNTEAFF	TGCAGCGCTCGGTCGGTAAACACTGAAGCTTTCTTT
.	TRBJ1-1	TRBD1	TRBV3-1/TRBV3-2	CASSRDRGLGEAFF	TGTGCCAGCAGCCGGGACAGGGGGCTTGGTGAAGCTTTCTTT
once	TRBJ1-6	.	TRBV19	CATCFSRGSPLHF	TGTGCCACATGTTTCTCCCGAGGTTCACCCCTCCACTTT
.	TRBJ1-5	.	TRBV2	CASSELGGNNQPQHF	TGTGCCAGCAGTGAACTTGGGGGGAACAATCAGCCCCAGCATTTT
.	TRBJ1-1	.	TRBV2	CASRGQPSNTEAFF	TGTGCCAGCAGAGGGCAGCCGTCGAACACTGAAGCTTTCTTT
.	TRBJ2-7	.	TRBV6-5	CATRRGALAEQYF	TGTGCCACGAGACGGGGGGCGCTCGCCGAGCAGTACTTC
.	TRBJ1-3	.	TRBV19	CASSARPDPSNGNTIYF	TGTGCCAGTAGTGCGAGGCCGGACCCGTCCAACGGAAACACCATATATTTT
.	TRBJ2-5	TRBD1	TRBV4-3	CASSQDNRGETQYF	TGCGCCAGCAGCCAAGATAACAGGGGGGAGACCCAGTACTTC
.	TRBJ2-7	TRBD2	TRBV27	CASSRSGNPYEQYF	TGTGCCAGCAGTCGTAGCGGGAACCCCTACGAGCAGTACTTC
.	TRBJ2-3	.	TRBV12-3/TRBV12-4	CASSLGDTQYF	TGTGCCAGCAGTTTGGGAGATACGCAGTATTTT
.	TRBJ1-1	.	TRBV19	CASTLTENTEAFF	TGTGCCAGTACCCTTACAGAGAACACTGAAGCTTTCTTT
.	TRBJ1-1	.	TRBV6-4	CASSDSSDYFSEAFF	TGTGCCAGCAGTGACTCCTCGGACTACTTCTCTGAAGCTTTCTTT
.	TRBJ1-1	.	TRBV7-3	CASSQDGNTEAFF	TGTGCCAGCAGCCAGGACGGGAACACTGAAGCTTTCTTT
.	TRBJ1-1	.	TRBV11-3	CASSLDSSTEAFF	TGTGCCAGCAGCCTGGACAGTTCCACTGAAGCTTTCTTT
many	TRBJ2-2	.	TRBV30	CAWRVVLGGPGELFF	TGTGCCTGGAGGGTAGTGTTAGGAGGGCCCGGGGAGCTGTTTTTT
.	TRBJ2-7	TRBD2	TRBV5-1	CASTTASGIYEQYF	TGCGCCAGCACCACGGCTAGCGGCATTTACGAGCAGTACTTC
.	TRBJ1-1	.	TRBV11-3	CASSFGAESEAFF	TGTGCCAGCAGCTTCGGGGCCGAGTCTGAAGCTTTCTTT